This TCR beta chain is from a study of T-cell reconstitution after alpha-beta-depleted transplantation in children. The TCRbeta library was prepared with unique molecular identifiers. TCRdb redid the calling of the PCR reads with MiXCR, one entry per CDR3 protein. The repertoire holds 420,000 or so distinct CDR3 sequences, with about a tenth as singletons. The V and J ends lost 3 bases and 7 bases respectively, with 12 bases between them. CDR3 length equals 13 residues. Germline CDR1 reads LGHDT; CDR2 reads YNNKEL (reference sequence). The material was PBMCs from the stem cell graft donor, obtained from the stem cell graft. The sequence was collected from a human donor who donated a stem cell graft to a child with acute myeloid leukemia. The V gene is TRBV3-1, the J gene TRBJ2-5; either TRBD1 or TRBD2 may fit D (6 bases each). This chain's CDR3 is CASSQPGAWTQYF. The DNA for the CDR3 is TGTGCCAGCAGCCAGCCGGGGGCTTGGACCCAGTACTTC.